One sample yielded the 32 T cell receptor beta chains listed below, sequenced in a study of T cell changes during pregnancy in multiple sclerosis (dated by TCRdb to between 2019 and 2020). The library relied on the immunoSEQ multiplex PCR assay. Sourced from immuneACCESS, this table was stored by TCRdb with only in-frame sequences that have V and J called. A share of the clones is absent; for the studies checked, an unresolved V gene accounts for under half, and the remainder has no known explanation. Counted in this sample were roughly 52,000 clones; 80% to 90% of them appeared once. The ten largest clones take up 0.45% to 0.65% of the sample. Sequenced here: CD4+ T cells from peripheral blood mononuclear cells, sampled in the first trimester of pregnancy. All receptors come from a female donor with multiple sclerosis, enrolled in a pregnancy study.

This rearrangement joins TRBV19 to TRBJ2-3; possible D gene TRBD2, 7 bases. V lost 9 bases to trimming and J lost 6 bases, with 25 bases between them. The germline gives CDR1 LNHDA, CDR2 SQIVND (reference sequence). The CDR3 runs 16 residues. This CDR3 reads CASGSSWGGREDTQYF. The CDR3 nucleotides read TGTGCCAGCGGGTCGTCCTGGGGGGGCCGGGAGGATACGCAGTATTTT.

V is TRBV28 and J is TRBJ2-3; D perhaps matches TRBD2 (5 bases). Germline-derived CDR1 and CDR2 are MDHEN and SYDVKM. With 7 bases removed from V and 2 bases from J, the gap between germline ends came to 19 bases. CDR3 length equals 16 residues. CDR3 sequence reads: CASTEYRGLYTDTQYF. The CDR3 coding sequence is TGTGCCAGCACCGAGTACCGGGGATTGTACACAGATACGCAGTATTTT.

This chain uses TRBV9 with TRBJ2-7; the D is unclear. V was shortened by 0 bases and J by 0 bases, with 10 bases between the two germline ends. The V gene's germline CDR1 is SGDLS and CDR2 YYNGEE. The CDR3 consists of 15 residues. CDR3 protein: CASSVDDGPSYEQYF. DNA for the CDR3: TGTGCCAGCAGCGTAGATGATGGGCCCTCCTACGAGCAGTACTTC.

CDR3 DNA sequence: TGTGCCAGCAGCTTAAGAAGCGGGAGACTCTACAATGAGCAGTTCTTC. Its protein is CASSLRSGRLYNEQFF. This sequence joins TRBV11-1 and TRBJ2-1; TRBD2 matches 8 bases. Germline V lookup: CDR1 SGHAT, CDR2 FQDESV (reference sequence). V shed 2 bases, J shed 3 bases, and the junction held 6 bases outside the gene matches. The CDR3 totals 16 residues. The variable domain in full, completed from reference TRBV11-1 and TRBJ2-1, reads EAEVAQSPRYKITEKSQAVAFWCDPISGHATLYWYRQILGQGPELLVQFQDESVVDDSQLPKDRFSAERLKGVDSTLKIQPAELGDSAMYLCASSLRSGRLYNEQFFGPGTRLTVL.

The J gene is TRBJ2-1, the V gene TRBV5-1; 10 nucleotides align to TRBD2. The germline CDR1 and CDR2 sequences are SGHRS and YFSETQ. V shed 1 base, J shed 3 bases, and the junction held 7 bases outside the gene matches. The CDR3 is 17 residues long. The CDR3 DNA reads as TGCGCCAGCAGCTTGTATAACCTAGCGGGAGACTACAATGAGCAGTTCTTC. Protein sequence: CASSLYNLAGDYNEQFF. Based on the CDR3 plus reference TRBV5-1 and TRBJ2-1, the full variable domain is KAGVTQTPRYLIKTRGQQVTLSCSPISGHRSVSWYQQTPGQGLQFLFEYFSETQRNKGNFPGRFSGRQFSNSRSEMNVSTLELGDSALYLCASSLYNLAGDYNEQFFGPGTRLTVL.

The rearrangement uses TRBV11-3 and TRBJ2-3; 8 bases are a match to TRBD1. Germline loops: CDR1 SGHNT, CDR2 YENEEA. V was pared by 3 bases and J by 1 base, with 0 bases of the junction left unmatched. The CDR3 extends over 14 amino acids. DNA for the CDR3: TGTGCCAGCAGCTTGACAGGGGGCACAGATACGCAGTATTTT. Translation: CASSLTGGTDTQYF.

The J gene is TRBJ2-1, the V gene TRBV19; maybe TRBD2 (6 bases). Looked up from germline, CDR1 is LNHDA and CDR2 is SQIVND (reference sequence). V was cut by 1 base and J by 2 bases, with 21 bases left in between. The CDR3 is 19 residues long. CDR3 protein: CASSIGIAAPLPPYNEQFF. The CDR3 nucleotides are TGTGCCAGTAGTATAGGGATAGCGGCTCCCCTGCCACCCTACAATGAGCAGTTCTTC.

The chain is built from TRBV19 and TRBJ1-5, with 8 bases lining up with TRBD1. V trimming: 2 bases; J trimming: 3 bases; junction bases outside the gene matches: 6. Germline V gene sequence: CDR1 LNHDA, CDR2 SQIVND (reference sequence). The CDR3 covers 16 residues. CDR3 sequence: CASSIKTGVANQPQHF. CDR3 coding DNA: TGTGCCAGTAGTATAAAGACAGGGGTGGCCAATCAGCCCCAGCATTTT.

V usage is TRBV28 and J usage is TRBJ2-5; D is uncertain. V shed 5 bases and J shed 0 bases, with 4 bases lying between them. The CDR3 has 12 amino acids. CDR1 is MDHEN, CDR2 SYDVKM, per germline. CDR3 amino acids: CASSPDQETQYF. CDR3 nucleotides: TGTGCCAGCAGTCCCGACCAAGAGACCCAGTACTTC.

J is TRBJ2-5 and V is TRBV15; D gene uncertain. Trimming removed 0 bases at V and 5 bases at J, with 4 bases between. The CDR3 has 12 residues. Germline V gene data show CDR1 as LNHNV and CDR2 as YYDKDF (reference sequence). The CDR3: CATSRDRETQYF. The CDR3 DNA reads as TGTGCCACCAGCAGAGATCGGGAGACCCAGTACTTC.

This rearrangement joins TRBV4-1 to TRBJ2-3, with 10 positions matching TRBD2. The germline gives CDR1 MGHRA, CDR2 YSYEKL. Germline trimming cut 0 bases from V and 2 bases from J; bases unmatched to any gene: 5. This CDR3 spans 17 amino acids. CDR3 residues: CASSQDRLAGATDTQYF. The CDR3 DNA reads as TGCGCCAGCAGCCAAGATCGGCTAGCGGGGGCCACAGATACGCAGTATTTT.

This clone has just one count. The chain is built from TRBV9 and TRBJ2-2; a weak D match, TRBD1 (5 bases). CDR1 and CDR2 from the germline V gene are SGDLS and YYNGEE. This CDR3 contains 15 residues. V was shortened by 4 bases and J by 0 bases, with 10 bases between the two germline ends. CDR3 bases: TGTGCCAGCAGCCCAAGACAGCCGAACACCGGGGAGCTGTTTTTT. It specifies CASSPRQPNTGELFF.

The gene calls are TRBV5-1 and TRBJ1-2; D possibly corresponds to TRBD1 (5 bases). Germline loops: CDR1 SGHRS, CDR2 YFSETQ. The CDR3 consists of 13 residues. Deletions cut 4 bases from V and 2 bases from J, with 9 bases between. CDR3 region: CASSLDRNYGYTF. CDR3 sequence (DNA): TGCGCCAGCAGCCTTGACAGAAACTATGGCTACACCTTC. The full variable domain, completed using reference TRBV5-1 and TRBJ1-2, is KAGVTQTPRYLIKTRGQQVTLSCSPISGHRSVSWYQQTPGQGLQFLFEYFSETQRNKGNFPGRFSGRQFSNSRSEMNVSTLELGDSALYLCASSLDRNYGYTFGSGTRLTVV.

V and J are TRBV5-1 and TRBJ2-5, with 8 bases aligning to TRBD2. Looked up from germline, CDR1 is SGHRS and CDR2 is YFSETQ. The CDR3 runs 16 residues. With 4 bases clipped from V and 0 bases from J, the junction kept 8 bases outside the gene matches. This chain's CDR3 is CASSRLTSGNQETQYF. CDR3 sequence (DNA): TGCGCCAGCAGCCGCCTCACTAGCGGAAACCAAGAGACCCAGTACTTC.

The chain combines TRBV5-1 with TRBJ1-2; D not certain. Germline-derived CDR1 and CDR2 are SGHRS and YFSETQ. The V end was cut by 1 base, the J end by 3 bases, with 7 bases between. CDR3 size: 13 residues. CDR3 sequence reads: CASSLNGDYGYTF. DNA of the CDR3: TGCGCCAGCAGCTTGAACGGGGACTATGGCTACACCTTC.

This chain uses TRBV7-2 with TRBJ1-6, with D perhaps TRBD1 (6 bases). The CDR3 has 16 amino acids. The V end lost 2 bases, the J end lost 7 bases, and 15 bases lay between the germline ends. Germline V gene data show CDR1 as SGHTA and CDR2 as FQGNSA. The CDR3 DNA reads TGTGCCAGCAGCTTACAAAGCAGGGGAAGGAATTCACCCCTCCACTTT. Amino acids: CASSLQSRGRNSPLHF.

This clone was seen once. This chain links TRBV7-2 with TRBJ2-4, with a tentative D call TRBD2 (6 bases). Looked up from germline, CDR1 is SGHTA and CDR2 is FQGNSA. The CDR3 loop spans 18 amino acids. Trimming shortened V by 2 bases and J by 3 bases, and 20 bases separated the two germline ends. CDR3 amino acids: CASSLTTPVGRSKNIQYF. DNA for the CDR3: TGTGCCAGCAGCTTAACAACGCCAGTAGGGAGGAGCAAAAACATTCAGTACTTC.

The V and J genes are TRBV29-1 and TRBJ2-3; 12 bases align to TRBD2. V lost 5 bases to trimming and J lost 4 bases; unmatched junction nucleotides: 7. The CDR3 totals 15 residues. From germline, CDR1 is SQVTM and CDR2 ANQGSEA. CDR3 DNA sequence: TGCAGCGTTCAAAGACTAGCGGGAGCCCCAGATACGCAGTATTTT. This sequence encodes CSVQRLAGAPDTQYF.

The CDR3 loop reads CASSLVQGLTDTQYF. CDR3 DNA: TGCGCCAGCAGCTTGGTTCAGGGCTTGACAGATACGCAGTATTTT. The rearrangement joins TRBV5-1 to TRBJ2-3; tentative D call: TRBD1 (5 bases). The germline V and J ends were trimmed by 0 bases and 3 bases, with 11 bases remaining between them. The length of the CDR3 is 15 residues. Germline V CDR1 and CDR2: SGHRS, YFSETQ.

This chain links TRBV14 with TRBJ1-1; TRBD1 matches at 9 bases. The CDR3 is 16 residues long. The germline CDR1 and CDR2 sequences are SGHDN and FVKESK. Trimming removed 1 base from V and 3 bases from J; junction bases left unmatched: 6. The CDR3 loop reads CASSQVGTGLDTEAFF. CDR3 nucleotides: TGTGCCAGCAGCCAAGTGGGGACAGGGTTGGACACTGAAGCTTTCTTT.

The genes are TRBV7-2 and TRBJ1-5; maybe TRBD1 (5 bases). The germline CDR1 and CDR2 sequences are SGHTA and FQGNSA. The CDR3 consists of 14 residues. V gave up 2 bases and J gave up 7 bases, with 12 bases separating them. This CDR3 reads CASSLSGFGQPQHF. CDR3 nucleotide sequence: TGTGCCAGCAGCTTATCAGGGTTCGGGCAGCCCCAGCATTTT.

The V gene is TRBV7-6, the J gene TRBJ2-2; D gene unclear. Trimming cost V 3 bases and J 6 bases, with 8 bases left between them. Germline V gene sequence: CDR1 SGHVS, CDR2 FNYEAQ. The CDR3 covers 13 residues. The CDR3 protein is CASSFKSAGELFF. The CDR3 nucleotides read TGTGCCAGCAGCTTCAAGAGTGCCGGGGAGCTGTTTTTT.

V usage is TRBV5-5 and J usage is TRBJ1-1, with 7 positions matching TRBD1. Germline lookup yields CDR1 SGHKS and CDR2 YYEKEE (reference sequence). After removal of 0 bases from V and 2 bases from J, the junction contained 1 base not matched to a gene. The CDR3 consists of 14 residues. CDR3 nucleotides: TGTGCCAGCAGCTTGGGGACAGGAAACACTGAAGCTTTCTTT. Translating gives CASSLGTGNTEAFF.

The chain couples TRBV19 to TRBJ2-7, with 7 bases lining up with TRBD2. There are 14 residues in the CDR3. J gave up 1 base and V 3 bases, and 3 bases lay outside the gene matches. Germline CDR1 LNHDA, CDR2 SQIVND (reference sequence). The CDR3 DNA sequence: TGTGCCAGTAGTATGACTAGCCGATCCTACGAGCAGTACTTC. Translating it yields CASSMTSRSYEQYF. The full variable domain, with the rest looked up from reference TRBV19 and TRBJ2-7, is DGGITQSPKYLFRKEGQNVTLSCEQNLNHDAMYWYRQDPGQGLRLIYYSQIVNDFQKGDIAEGYSVSREKKESFPLTVTSAQKNPTAFYLCASSMTSRSYEQYFGPGTRLTVT.

This CDR3 reads CASSGYEAGLAYEQYF. CDR3 in DNA: TGTGCCAGCAGCGGTTATGAAGCGGGGCTCGCATACGAGCAGTACTTC. The V call is TRBV9, the J call TRBJ2-7, with 7 positions matching TRBD2. There are 16 residues in the CDR3. Germline V gene sequence: CDR1 SGDLS, CDR2 YYNGEE. V gave up 3 bases and J gave up 4 bases; unmatched junction bases: 13. The complete variable domain, with remaining parts taken from reference TRBV9 and TRBJ2-7, reads DSGVTQTPKHLITATGQRVTLRCSPRSGDLSVYWYQQSLDQGLQFLIQYYNGEERAKGNILERFSAQQFPDLHSELNLSSLELGDSALYFCASSGYEAGLAYEQYFGPGTRLTVT.

CDR3 in DNA: TGTGCCACGCAGGCGGGGGCCGGGGAGCTGTTTTTT. It is translated as CATQAGAGELFF. The chain has TRBV5-6 and TRBJ2-2; 7 bases fit TRBD2. The V and J ends lost 9 bases and 6 bases, in that order; junction bases with no gene match: 5. CDR3 length: 12 amino acids. The germline gives CDR1 SGHDT, CDR2 YYEEEE.

V and J are TRBV11-3 and TRBJ2-1; TRBD2 matches 13 bases. This CDR3 is built from 16 residues. Per the germline V gene, CDR1 is SGHNT and CDR2 is YENEEA. J lost 6 bases, V lost 4 bases, and 6 bases had no gene match. CDR3 in DNA: TGTGCCAGCAGCTCTCAGGGACTAGCGGGACGCAATGAGCAGTTCTTC. Protein product: CASSSQGLAGRNEQFF.

This CDR3 is CASSEPAGINNSPLHF. The DNA for the CDR3 is TGTGCCAGCAGTGAGCCCGCGGGAATTAATAATTCACCCCTCCACTTT. The chain employs TRBV25-1 and TRBJ1-6, with D hard to call. Trimming took off 3 bases at V and 5 bases at J, with 14 bases between the two ends. Germline V gives CDR1 MGHDK, CDR2 SYGVNS. CDR3 size: 16 residues.

DNA of the CDR3: TGCGCCAGCAGTGAGTTAAGGGGGCTCAATCAGCCCCAGCATTTT. As protein: CASSELRGLNQPQHF. This chain uses TRBV10-1 with TRBJ1-5; 7 nucleotides match TRBD1. Germline CDR1 reads WNHNN; CDR2 reads SYGVQD (reference sequence). The CDR3 is 15 amino acids. The trim removed 1 base at V and 3 bases at J, leaving 3 bases unmatched.

This chain uses TRBV5-1 with TRBJ2-3, with 9 bases lining up with TRBD2. CDR1 SGHRS and CDR2 YFSETQ come from the germline V gene. J gave up 0 bases and V 0 bases, and 17 bases lay outside the gene matches. The CDR3 is 21 amino acids. The CDR3 region has the DNA TGCGCCAGCAGCTTGGTCGGTGCGGGAGGGCCTAGTCTCCCTAGCACAGATACGCAGTATTTT. It codes for CASSLVGAGGPSLPSTDTQYF.

This sequence joins TRBV18 and TRBJ2-1, with 7 bases that match TRBD1. Germline V lookup: CDR1 KGHSH, CDR2 LQKENI. The trim removed 4 bases at V and 2 bases at J, leaving 2 bases unmatched. This CDR3 contains 14 residues. CDR3 amino acids: CASSRQGAYNEQFF. DNA for the CDR3: TGTGCCAGCTCACGACAGGGAGCCTACAATGAGCAGTTCTTC.

The rearrangement uses TRBV10-2 and TRBJ2-7, with D possibly being TRBD1 (5 bases). The CDR3 covers 13 residues. V was trimmed by 5 bases and J by 0 bases, leaving 8 bases between them. Germline V CDR1 and CDR2: WSHSY, SAAADI. The chain's CDR3 is CASSPGSSYEQYF. DNA for the CDR3: TGCGCCAGCAGTCCAGGGTCCTCCTACGAGCAGTACTTC.